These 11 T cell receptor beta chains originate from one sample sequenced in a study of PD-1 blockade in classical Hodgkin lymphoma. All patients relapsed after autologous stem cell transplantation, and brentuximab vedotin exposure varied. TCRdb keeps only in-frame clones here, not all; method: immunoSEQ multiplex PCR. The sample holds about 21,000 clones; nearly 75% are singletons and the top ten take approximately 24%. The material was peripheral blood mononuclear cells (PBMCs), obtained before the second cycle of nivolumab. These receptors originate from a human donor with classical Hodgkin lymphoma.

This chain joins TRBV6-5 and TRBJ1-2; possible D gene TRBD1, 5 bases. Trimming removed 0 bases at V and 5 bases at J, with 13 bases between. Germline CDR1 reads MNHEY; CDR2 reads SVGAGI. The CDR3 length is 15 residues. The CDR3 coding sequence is TGTGCCAGCAGTTACTCAGGGGTTGGGGGGTATGGCTACACCTTC. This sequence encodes CASSYSGVGGYGYTF.

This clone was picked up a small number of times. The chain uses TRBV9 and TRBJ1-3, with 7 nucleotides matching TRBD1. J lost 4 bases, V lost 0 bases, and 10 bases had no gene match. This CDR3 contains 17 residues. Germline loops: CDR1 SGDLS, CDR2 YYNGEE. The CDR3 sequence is CASSVGGTARSGNTIYF. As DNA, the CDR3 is TGTGCCAGCAGCGTAGGAGGGACAGCGAGATCGGGAAACACCATATATTTT.

The CDR3 loop is CAISKGQALFTDTQYF. The CDR3 bases are TGTGCCATCAGTAAGGGACAGGCCCTATTCACAGATACGCAGTATTTT. The chain employs TRBV10-3 and TRBJ2-3, with 8 bases identical to TRBD1. The J segment lost 2 bases and the V segment lost 5 bases, leaving 9 bases of the junction unmatched. This CDR3 comprises 16 residues. Germline CDR1 ENHRY, CDR2 SYGVKD.

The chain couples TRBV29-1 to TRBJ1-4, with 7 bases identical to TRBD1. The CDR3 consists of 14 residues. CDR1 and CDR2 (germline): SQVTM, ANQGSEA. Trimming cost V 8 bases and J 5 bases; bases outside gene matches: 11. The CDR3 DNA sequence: TGCAGCACAAAAGAGGGGGCCGGGAATGAAAAACTGTTTTTT. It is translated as CSTKEGAGNEKLFF.

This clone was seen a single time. The CDR3, as DNA: TGCGCCAGCAGCCCCCTTAGCGGGACCGGCGGGGAGCTGTTTTTT. Encoded protein: CASSPLSGTGGELFF. This chain joins TRBV5-1 and TRBJ2-2; 8 positions match TRBD2. The CDR3 extends over 15 amino acids. V shed 4 bases, J shed 7 bases, and the junction held 9 bases outside the gene matches. Germline assignment: CDR1 SGHRS and CDR2 YFSETQ. Full variable domain (outside the CDR3, taken from reference TRBV5-1 and TRBJ2-2): KAGVTQTPRYLIKTRGQQVTLSCSPISGHRSVSWYQQTPGQGLQFLFEYFSETQRNKGNFPGRFSGRQFSNSRSEMNVSTLELGDSALYLCASSPLSGTGGELFFGEGSRLTVL.

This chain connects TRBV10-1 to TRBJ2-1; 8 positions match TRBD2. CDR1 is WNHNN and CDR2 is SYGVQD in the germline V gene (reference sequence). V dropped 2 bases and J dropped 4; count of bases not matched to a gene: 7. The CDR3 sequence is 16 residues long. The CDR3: CASSEHSSGLYNEQFF. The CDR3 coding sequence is TGCGCCAGCAGTGAGCACTCTAGCGGGTTATACAATGAGCAGTTCTTC.

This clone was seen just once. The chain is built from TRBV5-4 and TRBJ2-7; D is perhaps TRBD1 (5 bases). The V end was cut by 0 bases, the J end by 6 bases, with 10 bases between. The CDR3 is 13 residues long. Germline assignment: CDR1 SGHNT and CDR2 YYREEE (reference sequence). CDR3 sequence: CASSLVGDSEQYF. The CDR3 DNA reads TGTGCCAGCAGCTTGGTTGGCGACAGCGAGCAGTACTTC.

This CDR3 is CASSLAGGNEQFF. The DNA for the CDR3 is TGTGCCAGCAGCTTAGCCGGGGGGAATGAGCAGTTCTTC. The genes are TRBV11-2 and TRBJ2-1; TRBD2 aligns across 7 bases. The V segment lost 1 base and the J segment 7 bases; nucleotides outside the gene matches: 1. Germline assignment: CDR1 SGHAT and CDR2 FQNNGV. This CDR3 comprises 13 residues.

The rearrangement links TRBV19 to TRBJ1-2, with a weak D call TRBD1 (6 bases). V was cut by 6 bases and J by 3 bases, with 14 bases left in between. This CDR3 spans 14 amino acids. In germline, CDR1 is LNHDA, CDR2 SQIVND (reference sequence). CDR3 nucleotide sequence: TGTGCCAGTAGAACAGGGATGGGGCACTATGGCTACACCTTC. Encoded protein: CASRTGMGHYGYTF.

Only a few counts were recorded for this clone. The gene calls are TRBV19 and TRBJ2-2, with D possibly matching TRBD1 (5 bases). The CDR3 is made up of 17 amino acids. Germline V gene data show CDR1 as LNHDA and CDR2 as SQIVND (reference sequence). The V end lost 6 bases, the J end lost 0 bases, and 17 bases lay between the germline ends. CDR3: CASSTLTRVANTGELFF. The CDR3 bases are TGTGCCAGTAGCACGCTGACCAGGGTCGCGAACACCGGGGAGCTGTTTTTT.

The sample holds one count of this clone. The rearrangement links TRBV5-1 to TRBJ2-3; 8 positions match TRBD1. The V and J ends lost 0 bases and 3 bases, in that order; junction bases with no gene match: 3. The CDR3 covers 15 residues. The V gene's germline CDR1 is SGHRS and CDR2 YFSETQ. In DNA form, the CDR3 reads TGCGCCAGCAGCTTGGCCAGGGGGCAAACAGATACGCAGTATTTT. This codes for CASSLARGQTDTQYF.